This record looks at one T cell receptor (beta chain) sequence and its context. Its target is not known. This entry belongs to a study of shared clonotypes between healthy human individuals. Study-level results: Estimated richness values were generally larger in naive subsets than in memory subsets.

CDR1 and CDR2 (germline): SQVTM, ANQGSEA. The CDR3 spans 15 residues. Trimming took off 2 bases at V and 2 bases at J, with 15 bases between the two ends. Clones were read by immunoSEQ multiplex PCR, and TCRdb kept only the in-frame ones, dropping some. Altogether approximately 740,000 clones are present, 74% being singletons, with the ten largest covering approximately 1.6%. The sample consisted of memory CD4+ T cells sorted from blood. The subset was: CD45RA-negative fraction. This clonotype was obtained from a woman aged 25 to 45 in good health. This sequence joins TRBV29-1 and TRBJ1-2; D is uncertain. DNA for the CDR3: TGCAGCGTTGAACATATAGTCCTCGGGAACTATGGCTACACCTTC. Protein: CSVEHIVLGNYGYTF.